This T cell receptor (beta chain) was captured by sequencing in a study of cytomegalovirus exposure and HLA in healthy donors. This clone appeared a single time. Its antigen is unidentified. Study-level findings and limits: TCR beta sequences reportedly predicted most subjects' HLA-A and HLA-B alleles accurately. It was reported in a later analysis that an Asian-associated ancestry cluster showed fewer N-insertions than the approximately 690-donor mean.

PCR amplification relied on 60 Vbeta primers (plus 13 Jbeta primers). Produced via immunoSEQ multiplex PCR; TCRdb's table is partial and in-frame only. The repertoire includes roughly 130,000 clones, 73% of them detected once, and over 1% sits in the top ten. This receptor was taken from a woman aged 40-49 years in good health and CMV-seronegative. Sequenced: PBMCs.

The CDR3 is CASSDPGRTEAFF. CDR3 sequence (DNA): TGTGCCAGCAGTGATCCCGGGAGGACTGAAGCTTTCTTT. The chain recombines TRBV25-1 with TRBJ1-1, with D uncertain. The CDR3 spans 13 residues. Trimming left V 3 bases short and J 5 bases short, with 10 bases between. CDR1 MGHDK and CDR2 SYGVNS come from the germline V gene.